The present T cell receptor (beta chain) was sequenced within a study of T cells expressing NK-cell markers. Study-level points and caveats: Among four donors, these clonotypes also ranked first in the CD3+CD56-NKG2C+ fraction.

TCRdb re-analyzed the 5' RACE reads; it lists each CDR3 protein once, without DNA. This sample's table reports around 380,000 distinct CDR3 sequences. Comment on this clonotype: Its antigen is unidentified.

Sequencing was performed on blood T cells: a sorted CD56 or NKG2C T cell subset, CD4+ or CD8+ T cells, or bulk PBMC T cells (not recorded which). This sequence originates from a woman aged 45 to 65 in good health.

The CDR3 reads CASSLGTGPSGYTF. The chain couples TRBV27 to TRBJ1-2; TCRdb outputs TRBD1, but without DNA this stays unchecked. The CDR3 spans 14 residues. The V gene's germline CDR1 is MNHEY and CDR2 SMNVEV (reference sequence).